This T cell receptor (beta chain) was captured by sequencing in a study of identical twins. Among all donors, each was a healthy Caucasian. V lost 6 bases, J lost 4 bases, and 15 bases lay in between. Looked up from germline, CDR1 is MNHNS and CDR2 is SASEGT. The CDR3 length is 14 residues. In regard to this clonotype: Its antigen is unidentified.

Findings of the study overall: Models predicted less out-of-frame TCR alpha sharing in monozygotic twins than was found.

cDNA carried unique molecular identifiers, and a universal primer site was added by template switching. TCRdb passed the 5' RACE reads through MiXCR, listing each CDR3 protein once. The table lists about 530,000 distinct CDR3 sequences, approximately 20% of them singletons. The sample was also linked to a second study, of yellow fever vaccine responses in identical twins.

Source material: CD4+ T cells sorted from blood. The J gene is TRBJ1-2, the V gene TRBV6-1, with D hard to call. The sequence derives from a woman under 30 in good health. Here the CDR3 reads CASSSDTGGYGYTF. The DNA of the CDR3 is TGTGCCAGCAGCTCCGACACGGGCGGCTATGGCTACACCTTC.